A single sample is the source of the 16 T cell receptor beta chains below, sequenced in a study of T cell responses to AZD1222 COVID-19 vaccine. TCRdb keeps only in-frame clones here, not all; method: immunoSEQ multiplex PCR. The repertoire holds roughly 79,000 clones, with roughly nine tenths as singletons. The source material was peripheral blood, sampled on day 0 of MenACWY control vaccination. All receptors derive from an adult in good health.

This clone was counted a single time. V and J are TRBV7-2 and TRBJ2-7; D might be TRBD1 (6 bases). The V gene lost 0 bases and the J gene lost 4 bases, with 13 bases spanning the gap. The CDR3 totals 15 residues. Germline CDR1 reads SGHTA; CDR2 reads FQGNSA. The CDR3 bases are TGTGCCAGCAGCTTAGCAACAGGGCCTCGTTACGAGCAGTACTTC. It yields the protein CASSLATGPRYEQYF.

V is TRBV19 and J is TRBJ1-4, with D maybe TRBD1 (5 bases). The CDR3 covers 13 residues. Trimming took off 7 bases at V and 7 bases at J, with 13 bases between the two ends. The germline V gene encodes CDR1 LNHDA and CDR2 SQIVND (reference sequence). The CDR3 DNA is TGTGCCAGTACCCCTAGGGGCGGTGAAAAACTGTTTTTT. It encodes CASTPRGGEKLFF. Variable domain in full (rest from reference TRBV19 and TRBJ1-4): DGGITQSPKYLFRKEGQNVTLSCEQNLNHDAMYWYRQDPGQGLRLIYYSQIVNDFQKGDIAEGYSVSREKKESFPLTVTSAQKNPTAFYLCASTPRGGEKLFFGSGTQLSVL.

The J gene is TRBJ2-5, the V gene TRBV2; 7 bases match TRBD2. J lost 4 bases, V lost 2 bases, and 13 bases had no gene match. CDR3 length: 17 amino acids. Germline loops: CDR1 SNHLY, CDR2 FYNNEI. For the CDR3, the DNA is TGTGCCAGCAGTGAATTAGCTGGGGGGAGGGGCGGAGAGACCCAGTACTTC. This translates into CASSELAGGRGGETQYF. Drawing the rest from reference TRBV2 and TRBJ2-5, the complete variable domain is EPEVTQTPSHQVTQMGQEVILRCVPISNHLYFYWYRQILGQKVEFLVSFYNNEISEKSEIFDDQFSVERPDGSNFTLKIRSTKLEDSAMYFCASSELAGGRGGETQYFGPGTRLLVL.

Here the CDR3 DNA reads TGCGCCAGCAGCCAAGATACGGGGGGGTGGCAGCCCCAGCATTTT. Translation gives CASSQDTGGWQPQHF. The V gene is TRBV4-1, the J gene TRBJ1-5; maybe TRBD1 (5 bases). The CDR3 contains 15 residues. Per the germline V gene, CDR1 is MGHRA and CDR2 is YSYEKL. The V end lost 0 bases, the J end lost 7 bases, and 13 bases lay between the germline ends.

The rearrangement joins TRBV28 to TRBJ2-7; D remains ambiguous. The CDR3 is made up of 14 amino acids. Trimming took off 7 bases at V and 0 bases at J, with 13 bases between the two ends. CDR1 MDHEN and CDR2 SYDVKM come from the germline V gene. The CDR3 DNA is TGTGCCAGCACTTTTTCCCAGAGCTCCTACGAGCAGTACTTC. It encodes CASTFSQSSYEQYF.

V usage is TRBV7-9 and J usage is TRBJ2-7; D unclear. In germline, CDR1 is SEHNR, CDR2 FQNEAQ (reference sequence). Trimming pared 4 bases from V and 3 bases from J, leaving 16 bases between. The CDR3 is 15 amino acids. CDR3 bases: TGTGCCAGCAGCTCCCCAGTTGCGGTCGGCTACGAGCAGTACTTC. It yields the protein CASSSPVAVGYEQYF.

The chain's CDR3 is CASSETGTANYGYTF. CDR3 sequence (DNA): TGTGCCAGCAGTGAGACCGGGACTGCTAACTATGGCTACACCTTC. The rearrangement links TRBV6-4 to TRBJ1-2; possibly TRBD1 for D (5 bases). CDR3 length: 15 residues. Germline CDR1 MRHNA, CDR2 SNTAGT. V was shortened by 3 bases and J by 0 bases, with 11 bases between the two germline ends.

V usage is TRBV14 and J usage is TRBJ1-2; D unclear. This CDR3 comprises 14 residues. Germline values: CDR1 SGHDN, CDR2 FVKESK. Trimming removed 1 base from V and 4 bases from J, with 10 bases in between. In nucleotides, the CDR3 is TGTGCCAGCAGCCAAGCTTACGCAGGCTATGGCTACACCTTC. Protein: CASSQAYAGYGYTF.

V usage is TRBV24-1 and J usage is TRBJ2-3; tentatively, D is TRBD1 (6 bases). The CDR3 is 16 amino acids. Trimming stripped 4 bases from V and 0 bases from J, with 13 bases between. Germline V lookup: CDR1 KGHDR, CDR2 SFDVKD. CDR3 amino acids: CATSEPDRLSTDTQYF. CDR3 in DNA: TGTGCCACCAGTGAGCCCGACAGGCTTAGCACAGATACGCAGTATTTT.

The gene calls are TRBV5-1 and TRBJ2-1; 13 bases align to TRBD2. The CDR3 runs to 15 residues. After removal of 6 bases from V and 8 bases from J, the junction contained 8 bases not matched to a gene. Germline CDR1 and CDR2: SGHRS and YFSETQ. The chain's CDR3 is CASKAGTSGIYEQFF. CDR3 in DNA: TGCGCCAGCAAAGCCGGGACTAGCGGGATATATGAGCAGTTCTTC.

V is TRBV18 and J is TRBJ1-1; 7 nucleotides align to TRBD1. The CDR3 contains 16 residues. CDR1 is KGHSH, CDR2 LQKENI, per germline. The ends lost 3 bases at V and 4 bases at J; junction bases unmatched: 11. The CDR3 DNA sequence: TGTGCCAGCTCACCGTTCCAGAGACAGGGAGGCACTGAAGCTTTCTTT. It encodes CASSPFQRQGGTEAFF.

The rearrangement links TRBV5-1 to TRBJ2-1, with 7 nucleotides matching TRBD2. The CDR3 extends over 15 amino acids. Trimming took 0 bases from V and 6 from J; bases not matched to a gene: 6. Germline values: CDR1 SGHRS, CDR2 YFSETQ. The CDR3 region is CASSLGGSESNEQFF. As DNA, the CDR3 is TGCGCCAGCAGCTTGGGCGGGAGCGAATCCAATGAGCAGTTCTTC.

V is TRBV7-7 and J is TRBJ2-5; D is undetermined. Germline lookup yields CDR1 SSHAT and CDR2 FNYEAQ (reference sequence). Between the trimmed V and J ends, which lost 5 bases and 2 bases, there was a span of 15 bases. This CDR3 contains 15 residues. The CDR3 bases are TGTGCCAGCAGCAAGCTTGTGGGATCGCAAGAGACCCAGTACTTC. It specifies CASSKLVGSQETQYF.

J is TRBJ2-2 and V is TRBV6-5, with 7 bases matching TRBD1. This CDR3 is 14 amino acids long. Losses at the gene ends were 7 bases for V and 3 bases for J; bases not matched to a gene: 5. Germline CDR1 and CDR2: MNHEY and SVGAGI. CDR3 coding DNA: TGTGCCAGCATTAGGGACAGACACACCGGGGAGCTGTTTTTT. Its translation: CASIRDRHTGELFF.

The J gene is TRBJ2-5, the V gene TRBV13; 10 positions agree with TRBD1. The CDR3 consists of 16 residues. Trimming at V came to 4 bases and at J to 2 bases, leaving 7 bases not matched to a gene. Germline CDR1 is PRHDT and CDR2 is FYEKMQ (reference sequence). CDR3 sequence reads: CASSSRTGGGQETQYF. DNA of the CDR3: TGTGCCAGCAGCTCCAGGACAGGGGGAGGGCAAGAGACCCAGTACTTC. The variable domain in full, with the rest retrieved from reference TRBV13 and TRBJ2-5, is AAGVIQSPRHLIKEKRETATLKCYPIPRHDTVYWYQQGPGQDPQFLISFYEKMQSDKGSIPDRFSAQQFSDYHSELNMSSLELGDSALYFCASSSRTGGGQETQYFGPGTRLLVL.

This sequence joins TRBV14 and TRBJ2-3; D remains unclear. This CDR3 is built from 12 residues. Per germline, CDR1 SGHDN and CDR2 FVKESK. The ends were cut back, 4 bases at V and 4 bases at J, with 6 bases in the middle. The DNA for the CDR3 is TGTGCCAGCAGCCGGATTTCAGATACGCAGTATTTT. Protein sequence: CASSRISDTQYF.